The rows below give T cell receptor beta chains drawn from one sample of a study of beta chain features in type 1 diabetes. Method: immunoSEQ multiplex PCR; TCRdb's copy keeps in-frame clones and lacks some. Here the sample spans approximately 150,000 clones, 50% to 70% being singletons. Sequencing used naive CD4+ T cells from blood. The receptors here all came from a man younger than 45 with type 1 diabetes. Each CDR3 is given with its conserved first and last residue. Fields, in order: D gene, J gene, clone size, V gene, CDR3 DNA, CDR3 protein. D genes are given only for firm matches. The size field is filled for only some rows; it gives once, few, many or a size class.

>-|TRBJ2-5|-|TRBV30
TGTGCCTGGAGTCCGGGAGAGACCCAGTACTTC
CAWSPGETQYF
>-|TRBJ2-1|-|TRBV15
TGTGCCACCAGCAGACCTGACGTATACAATGAGCAGTTCTTC
CATSRPDVYNEQFF
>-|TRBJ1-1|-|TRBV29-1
TGCAGCGTTCAGTTTTTTGCTGAAGCTTTCTTT
CSVQFFAEAFF
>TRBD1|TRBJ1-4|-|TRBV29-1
TGCAGCGTTGCGGACAGGGGAAATGAAAAACTGTTTTTT
CSVADRGNEKLFF
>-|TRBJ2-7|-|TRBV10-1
TGCGCCAGCAGCGGGGGACAGACCTACGAGCAGTACTTC
CASSGGQTYEQYF
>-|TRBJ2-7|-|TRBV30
TGTGCCTGGAGCTCTTCTCCCTACGAGCAGTACTTC
CAWSSSPYEQYF
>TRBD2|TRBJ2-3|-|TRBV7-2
TGTGCCAGCAGCCCCTTAGCGGGGGGCCGGGGTGATACGCAGTATTTT
CASSPLAGGRGDTQYF
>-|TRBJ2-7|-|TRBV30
TGTGCCGGGAGAAATGGGGGAGGCCTGGAGCAGTACTTC
CAGRNGGGLEQYF
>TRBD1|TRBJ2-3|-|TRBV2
TGTGCCAGCGGTCAGGGACAGGGTACGCAGTATTTT
CASGQGQGTQYF
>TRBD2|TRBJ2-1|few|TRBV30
TGTGCCTGGAGTCAAGGACTAGCTGTCGATGAGCAGTTCTTC
CAWSQGLAVDEQFF
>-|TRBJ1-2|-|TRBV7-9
TGTGCCAGCAGCTTAGGGATGGCTTTTGGCTATGGCTACACCTTC
CASSLGMAFGYGYTF
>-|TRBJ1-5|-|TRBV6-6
TGTGCCAGCAGACCCCAGATCGGAATACAGCCCCAGCATTTT
CASRPQIGIQPQHF
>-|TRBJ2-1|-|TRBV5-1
TGCGCCAGCAGCTCTCGGCAGGGTAGCGATGAGCAGTTCTTC
CASSSRQGSDEQFF
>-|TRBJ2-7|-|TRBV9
TGTGCCAGCAGCGCGGAAGTGGGTGGTGACGAGCAGTACTTC
CASSAEVGGDEQYF
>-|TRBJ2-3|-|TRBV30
TGTGCCTGGGGCTTTTATGGGGGTTACACAGATACGCAGTATTTT
CAWGFYGGYTDTQYF
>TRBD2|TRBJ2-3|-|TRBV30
TGTGCCTGGAGCGAGAACCAGCCCTGGTTAGCGGGGAGCACAGATACGCAGTATTTT
CAWSENQPWLAGSTDTQYF
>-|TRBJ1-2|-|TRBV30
TGTGCCTGGAGTGCAACAGGCCGGTATGGCTACACCTTC
CAWSATGRYGYTF
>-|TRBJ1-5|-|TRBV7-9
TGTGCCAGCAGCTTAGCCCAGGGAGGCCAGCCCCAGCATTTT
CASSLAQGGQPQHF
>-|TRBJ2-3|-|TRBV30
TGTGCCTGGAGTGTTGGCGGGCTCCCCAATCGGGGCCGGGGGCCGCAGTATTTT
CAWSVGGLPNRGRGPQYF
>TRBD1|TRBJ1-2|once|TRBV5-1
TGCGCCAGCAGCCCTGGACAGGGGAAGGATGGCTACACCTTC
CASSPGQGKDGYTF
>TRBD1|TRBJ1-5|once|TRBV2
TGTGCCAGCAGCGACAGGGCTGAGCAGCCCCAGCATTTT
CASSDRAEQPQHF
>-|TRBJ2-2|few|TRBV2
TGTGCCAGCAACCTACAGGGAATGAACACCGGGGAGCTGTTTTTT
CASNLQGMNTGELFF
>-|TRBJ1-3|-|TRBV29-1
TGCAGCGCTTCCTCCCCGACGAGCTCTGGAAACACCATATATTTT
CSASSPTSSGNTIYF
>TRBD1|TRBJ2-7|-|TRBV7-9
TGTGCCAGCAGCCTGGGACAGAACTCCTACGAGCAGTACTTC
CASSLGQNSYEQYF
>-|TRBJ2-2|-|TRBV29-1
TGCAGCGTTGGGGCCACCGGGGAGCTGTTTTTT
CSVGATGELFF
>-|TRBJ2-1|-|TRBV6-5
TGTGCCAGCAGCCGCGCAACAGGTGGCAATGAGCAGTTCTTC
CASSRATGGNEQFF
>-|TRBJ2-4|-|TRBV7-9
TGTGCCAGCACCTCGACAGAAAACATTCAGTACTTC
CASTSTENIQYF
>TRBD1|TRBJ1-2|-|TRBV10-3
TGTGCCATCAGTCAAGGACAGGGCGACTATGGCTACACCTTC
CAISQGQGDYGYTF
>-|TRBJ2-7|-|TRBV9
TGTGCCAGCAGCTCTGGTAGTTCCTACGAGCAGTACTTC
CASSSGSSYEQYF
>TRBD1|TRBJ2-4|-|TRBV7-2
TGTGCCAGCAGCCAGGACAGGGCCAAAAACATTCAGTACTTC
CASSQDRAKNIQYF
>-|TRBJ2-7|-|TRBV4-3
TGCGCCAGCAGCCAAGCGGGGGAGCAGTACTTC
CASSQAGEQYF
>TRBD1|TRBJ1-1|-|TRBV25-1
TGTGCCATACTAACCGAACGGGACAGTGAAGCTTTCTTT
CAILTERDSEAFF
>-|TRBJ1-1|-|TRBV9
TGTGCCAGCAGCGTAGGAATCGATAGAATGAGGTTGAACACTGAAGCTTTCTTT
CASSVGIDRMRLNTEAFF
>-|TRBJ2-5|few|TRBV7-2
TGTGCCAGCAGCTTAAATGAAGGAGAGACCCAGTACTTC
CASSLNEGETQYF
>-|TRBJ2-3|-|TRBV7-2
TGTGCCAGCAGCCGACGGCGGGGACCAGATACGCAGTATTTT
CASSRRRGPDTQYF
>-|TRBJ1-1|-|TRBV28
TGTGCCAGCAGTTTATATAAGACTGAAGCTTTCTTT
CASSLYKTEAFF
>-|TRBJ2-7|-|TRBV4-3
TGCGCCAGCAGCCAAGAGATCGCCAGAGGGTCTCATAGCTCCTACGAGCAGTACTTC
CASSQEIARGSHSSYEQYF
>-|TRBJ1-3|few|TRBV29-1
TGCAGCGTTCACGCGGTCTCTGGAAACACCATATATTTT
CSVHAVSGNTIYF
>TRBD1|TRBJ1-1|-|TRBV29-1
TGCAGCGTGGAAGGACAGGGGGCCACTGAAGCTTTCTTT
CSVEGQGATEAFF
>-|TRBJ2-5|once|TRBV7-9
TGTGCCAGCAGCAATCAGGGGCAAGAGACCCAGTACTTC
CASSNQGQETQYF
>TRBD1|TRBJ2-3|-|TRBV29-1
TGCAGCGTCGCCCAGGGGGAAAGTACAGATACGCAGTATTTT
CSVAQGESTDTQYF
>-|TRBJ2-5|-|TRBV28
TGTGCCAGCAATACAGGGATTCGGGAGACCCAGTACTTC
CASNTGIRETQYF
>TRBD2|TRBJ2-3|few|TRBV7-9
TGTGCCAGCAGTTTTAGCGGGGCGCTCACAGATACGCAGTATTTT
CASSFSGALTDTQYF
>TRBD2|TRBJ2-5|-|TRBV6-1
TGTGCCAGCGGGGCGACTAGCGGATTCTTGACCCAGTACTTC
CASGATSGFLTQYF
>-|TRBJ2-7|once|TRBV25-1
TGTGCCAGCAAAGGTCAAAACTACGAGCAGTACTTC
CASKGQNYEQYF
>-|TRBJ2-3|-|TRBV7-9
TGTGCCAGCAGCTTCAGCACAGATACGCAGTATTTT
CASSFSTDTQYF
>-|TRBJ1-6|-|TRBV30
TGTGCCTGGAGTGTCCAGGGACCGACTAATTCACCCCTCCACTTT
CAWSVQGPTNSPLHF
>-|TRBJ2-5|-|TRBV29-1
TGCAGCGTGGTCAGGGGCCAAGAGACCCAGTACTTC
CSVVRGQETQYF
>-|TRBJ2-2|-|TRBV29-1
TGCAGCGCGACAGAGAACACCGGGGAGCTGTTTTTT
CSATENTGELFF
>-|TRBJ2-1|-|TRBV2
TGTGCCAGCAGTGAGGGGTCCTACAATGAGCAGTTCTTC
CASSEGSYNEQFF
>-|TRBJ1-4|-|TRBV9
TGTGCCAGCAGCCCCAGGGTTACGACAACTAATGAAAAACTGTTTTTT
CASSPRVTTTNEKLFF